The 28 T cell receptor beta chains below come from one sample, sequenced in a study of blood T cell repertoires in COVID-19. This table comes from immunoSEQ multiplex PCR, and its TCRdb copy is limited to in-frame clones, with some not included. Found here are 90,000 to 120,000 clones, approximately 85% of them singletons; the top ten hold over 2%. Sequencing input: peripheral blood. These receptors came from a human donor in a cohort sampled during active COVID-19.

V usage is TRBV15 and J usage is TRBJ1-2; 8 positions match TRBD1. The CDR3 has 19 residues. The germline V gene has CDR1 LNHNV and CDR2 YYDKDF (reference sequence). V shed 4 bases and J 8 bases; nucleotides not matched to a gene: 24. The CDR3 nucleotides are TGTGCCACCAGCACAATAAAAGTTTCGGCAGGGGGCGCGTCCGGGGGCTACACCTTC. Protein: CATSTIKVSAGGASGGYTF.

This clone was recorded once. The chain employs TRBV4-1 and TRBJ2-3; D is unresolved. There are 14 residues in the CDR3. CDR1 is MGHRA and CDR2 is YSYEKL in the germline V gene. V shed 4 bases and J shed 8 bases, with 16 bases lying between them. As DNA, the CDR3 is TGCGCCAGCAGCCCCCCACCCCCAGGCCTTACGCAGTATTTT. Residues: CASSPPPPGLTQYF.

This clone was detected only a few times. V and J are TRBV29-1 and TRBJ2-7, with TRBD2 matching 9 bases. In germline, CDR1 is SQVTM, CDR2 ANQGSEA. J lost 6 bases, V lost 2 bases, and 17 bases had no gene match. CDR3 length: 17 residues. The CDR3 DNA follows: TGCAGCGTTGAACTGACTGGAGATAGCGGGAGATCGGGCGAGCAGTACTTC. Translation: CSVELTGDSGRSGEQYF.

The V gene is TRBV6-6, the J gene TRBJ1-3; D possibly corresponds to TRBD1 (6 bases). Trimming stripped 3 bases from V and 2 bases from J, with 11 bases between. In germline, CDR1 is MNHNY, CDR2 SVGAGI (reference sequence). CDR3 size: 15 residues. The CDR3 DNA reads as TGTGCCAGCAGTTATACGGGGGGCGCTGGAAACACCATATATTTT. It translates to CASSYTGGAGNTIYF.

The CDR3: CASSRLGQGTEAFF. The CDR3 nucleotides read TGTGCCAGCAGTCGCCTGGGACAGGGCACTGAAGCTTTCTTT. This chain joins TRBV6-6 and TRBJ1-1; 9 nucleotides match TRBD1. There are 14 residues in the CDR3. Per germline, CDR1 MNHNY and CDR2 SVGAGI (reference sequence). V was clipped by 5 bases and J by 4 bases; unmatched bases: 5.

The V call is TRBV5-6, the J call TRBJ1-2; 8 nucleotides align to TRBD1. Germline loops: CDR1 SGHDT, CDR2 YYEEEE. The CDR3 runs 14 residues. Losses at the gene ends were 1 base for V and 9 bases for J; bases not matched to a gene: 8. The DNA for the CDR3 is TGTGCCAGCAGCTTGCCACACGGGGACAGGAGCTACACCTTC. It is translated as CASSLPHGDRSYTF.

J is TRBJ1-2 and V is TRBV6-1, with a possible D match to TRBD1 (6 bases). The germline V and J ends were trimmed by 3 bases and 8 bases, with 22 bases remaining between them. Germline V gene lookup returns CDR1 MNHNS and CDR2 SASEGT. CDR3 length: 16 amino acids. CDR3 amino acids: CASSEMGAGAGEGYTF. The CDR3 DNA reads as TGTGCCAGCAGTGAGATGGGGGCCGGGGCAGGAGAGGGCTACACCTTC.

This chain uses TRBV5-1 with TRBJ2-3; maybe TRBD2 (6 bases). Germline V gives CDR1 SGHRS, CDR2 YFSETQ. CDR3 length: 13 amino acids. Trimming cost V 3 bases and J 2 bases, with 7 bases left between them. The CDR3 coding sequence is TGCGCCAGCAGCTCGGGGGACACAGATACGCAGTATTTT. This encodes CASSSGDTDTQYF.

V usage is TRBV6-5 and J usage is TRBJ1-1; 11 positions match TRBD1. CDR1 and CDR2 (germline): MNHEY, SVGAGI. This CDR3 has 14 amino acids. V was clipped by 7 bases and J by 3 bases; unmatched bases: 4. The CDR3 DNA sequence: TGTGCCAGCACGGGGACAGGGGGGGACACTGAAGCTTTCTTT. Amino acid sequence: CASTGTGGDTEAFF.

The J gene is TRBJ1-1, the V gene TRBV19; 7 bases line up with TRBD1. The CDR3 is 14 amino acids. CDR1 and CDR2 (germline): LNHDA, SQIVND (reference sequence). Trimming at V came to 8 bases and at J to 4 bases, leaving 10 bases not matched to a gene. CDR3 sequence reads: CASALLQGSTEAFF. CDR3 nucleotides: TGTGCCAGTGCTTTACTACAGGGGAGCACTGAAGCTTTCTTT. The entire variable domain, with the rest obtained from reference TRBV19 and TRBJ1-1, is as follows: DGGITQSPKYLFRKEGQNVTLSCEQNLNHDAMYWYRQDPGQGLRLIYYSQIVNDFQKGDIAEGYSVSREKKESFPLTVTSAQKNPTAFYLCASALLQGSTEAFFGQGTRLTVV.

The chain links TRBV3-1 (or the pseudogene TRBV3-2) to TRBJ2-3; 12 bases line up with TRBD2. The germline V gene encodes CDR1 LGHDT and CDR2 YNNKEL (reference sequence). V shed 4 bases, J shed 3 bases, and the junction held 2 bases outside the gene matches. CDR3 length equals 15 residues. Written as DNA, the CDR3 is TGTGCCAGCAGCCTACTAGCGGGGGGTACAGATACGCAGTATTTT. Protein: CASSLLAGGTDTQYF.

The rearrangement uses TRBV6-1 and TRBJ2-1, with D perhaps TRBD1 (5 bases). The germline V and J ends were trimmed by 2 bases and 0 bases, with 14 bases remaining between them. CDR1 and CDR2 from the germline V gene are MNHNS and SASEGT. The CDR3 spans 17 residues. This chain's CDR3 is CASSERVADSSYNEQFF. The CDR3 nucleotides read TGTGCCAGCAGTGAACGCGTAGCCGACAGCTCCTACAATGAGCAGTTCTTC.

The chain uses TRBV2 and TRBJ1-5, with D uncertain. This CDR3 has 12 residues. CDR1 and CDR2 from the germline V gene are SNHLY and FYNNEI. Trimming took off 6 bases at V and 11 bases at J, with 14 bases between the two ends. The CDR3 region is CASRTEGRAQHF. The CDR3 region has the DNA TGTGCCAGCAGGACGGAGGGTAGGGCCCAGCATTTT.

V and J are TRBV6-5 and TRBJ1-5; D is possibly TRBD1 (5 bases). CDR3 length: 14 amino acids. CDR1 and CDR2 from the germline V gene are MNHEY and SVGAGI. V was clipped by 6 bases and J by 6 bases, with 15 bases between them. CDR3 sequence reads: CASSPQFGGQPQHF. CDR3 in DNA: TGTGCCAGCAGCCCCCAATTCGGGGGTCAGCCCCAGCATTTT.

The V and J genes are TRBV6-5 and TRBJ2-5, with 9 bases lining up with TRBD1. The germline V gene has CDR1 MNHEY and CDR2 SVGAGI. J was trimmed by 3 bases and V by 0 bases; bases with no gene match: 2. The CDR3 is made up of 15 amino acids. The CDR3 sequence is CASSYSRDREETQYF. The DNA for the CDR3 is TGTGCCAGCAGTTACTCCCGGGACAGGGAAGAGACCCAGTACTTC.

The chain links TRBV3-1 (or the pseudogene TRBV3-2) to TRBJ2-5, with TRBD1 matching over 9 bases. There are 16 residues in the CDR3. V shed 2 bases, J shed 5 bases, and the junction held 9 bases outside the gene matches. Germline CDR1 reads LGHDT; CDR2 reads YNNKEL (reference sequence). CDR3 loop: CASSQTRTGAYETQYF. The CDR3 DNA is TGTGCCAGCAGCCAAACTAGGACAGGGGCCTACGAGACCCAGTACTTC.

This chain links TRBV28 with TRBJ1-2; perhaps TRBD1 as D (6 bases). Germline V gene data show CDR1 as MDHEN and CDR2 as SYDVKM. This CDR3 region has 17 residues. Trimming removed 8 bases from V and 3 bases from J, with 25 bases in between. The CDR3 DNA follows: TGTGCCAGCTACCCTGGGGGCAGGGCGTGGGGTTACTATGGCTACACCTTC. Its protein is CASYPGGRAWGYYGYTF.

This clone was seen only once. The rearrangement uses TRBV28 and TRBJ2-7; D not resolved. The CDR3 is 13 amino acids. Germline V gives CDR1 MDHEN, CDR2 SYDVKM. Trimming stripped 5 bases from V and 4 bases from J, with 12 bases between. The CDR3 sequence: CASSPTRVYEQYF. For the CDR3, the DNA is TGTGCCAGCAGTCCTACCCGTGTGTACGAGCAGTACTTC. Supplemented by reference TRBV28 and TRBJ2-7, the full variable domain reads DVKVTQSSRYLVKRTGEKVFLECVQDMDHENMFWYRQDPGLGLRLIYFSYDVKMKEKGDIPEGYSVSREKKERFSLILESASTNQTSMYLCASSPTRVYEQYFGPGTRLTVT.

This clone appeared a single time. This chain connects TRBV29-1 to TRBJ2-1; 8 bases map to TRBD2. The germline CDR1 and CDR2 sequences are SQVTM and ANQGSEA. This CDR3 is 15 amino acids long. V dropped 7 bases and J dropped 0; count of bases not matched to a gene: 8. The CDR3 sequence is CSASGSGTSYNEQFF. DNA of the CDR3: TGCAGCGCCTCGGGTAGCGGGACCTCCTACAATGAGCAGTTCTTC.

The genes are TRBV9 and TRBJ2-5; 9 bases align to TRBD1. CDR3 length equals 15 residues. V lost 3 bases and J lost 3; bases outside the gene matches: 6. Germline V gene sequence: CDR1 SGDLS, CDR2 YYNGEE. The CDR3 DNA sequence: TGTGCCAGCAGCGCTTGGGGACAGGGTAAAGAGACCCAGTACTTC. Protein sequence: CASSAWGQGKETQYF.

The CDR3 bases are TGTGCCATCAGTGAGTCGGCTGGGAACACTGAAGCTTTCTTT. The encoded protein is CAISESAGNTEAFF. This chain connects TRBV10-3 to TRBJ1-1; D gene uncertain. The CDR3 has 14 residues. Germline V CDR1 and CDR2: ENHRY, SYGVKD. V was trimmed by 0 bases and J by 1 base, leaving 6 bases between them.

In the case of this clone: Additional DNA sequences in this sample encode the identical CDR3. The chain carries TRBV3-1 (or the pseudogene TRBV3-2) and TRBJ2-1; 7 bases map to TRBD2. Germline-derived CDR1 and CDR2 are LGHDT and YNNKEL (reference sequence). V lost 1 base and J lost 3; bases outside the gene matches: 3. The length of the CDR3 is 15 residues. Here the CDR3 DNA reads TGTGCCAGCAGCCAAGCGGGGGGAAGCTACAATGAGCAGTTCTTC. Translation gives CASSQAGGSYNEQFF.

The V call is TRBV9, the J call TRBJ1-2; 7 nucleotides agree with TRBD1. The length of the CDR3 is 15 residues. Germline CDR1 and CDR2: SGDLS and YYNGEE. The ends lost 3 bases at V and 7 bases at J; junction bases unmatched: 12. CDR3 region: CASSATHWDSSGYTF. In DNA form, the CDR3 reads TGTGCCAGCAGCGCGACGCACTGGGACAGCAGTGGCTACACCTTC.

V usage is TRBV4-3 and J usage is TRBJ1-1; TRBD1 matches at 10 bases. With 11 bases clipped from V and 3 bases from J, the junction kept 9 bases outside the gene matches. The CDR3 runs 14 residues. Germline CDR1 is LGHNA and CDR2 is YSLEER. DNA of the CDR3: TGCGCCGCCGCCCCGGGGACAGGGGACACTGAAGCTTTCTTT. This codes for CAAAPGTGDTEAFF.

This rearrangement joins TRBV7-9 to TRBJ2-3, with 8 nucleotides matching TRBD2. The CDR3 runs 15 residues. The V and J ends lost 5 bases and 4 bases, in that order; junction bases with no gene match: 8. Germline CDR1 SEHNR, CDR2 FQNEAQ (reference sequence). The CDR3: CASSPKREYADTQYF. CDR3 coding DNA: TGTGCCAGCAGCCCGAAGCGGGAGTACGCAGATACGCAGTATTTT.

V is TRBV5-1 and J is TRBJ2-5; 10 positions agree with TRBD1. The junction had 7 bases not matched to a gene; V was cut back by 4 bases and J by 4 bases. The germline V gene encodes CDR1 SGHRS and CDR2 YFSETQ. The CDR3 is 15 residues long. In DNA form, the CDR3 reads TGCGCCAGCAGCCCCCTGACAGGGGGCGGAGAGACCCAGTACTTC. It translates to CASSPLTGGGETQYF. The full variable domain, rest sourced from reference TRBV5-1 and TRBJ2-5, is KAGVTQTPRYLIKTRGQQVTLSCSPISGHRSVSWYQQTPGQGLQFLFEYFSETQRNKGNFPGRFSGRQFSNSRSEMNVSTLELGDSALYLCASSPLTGGGETQYFGPGTRLLVL.

Here the CDR3 reads CASSPPGTSNGPQHF. CDR3 DNA sequence: TGTGCCAGCTCACCTCCTGGGACATCCAACGGGCCCCAGCATTTT. This rearrangement joins TRBV18 to TRBJ1-5; D might be TRBD1 (6 bases). Looked up from germline, CDR1 is KGHSH and CDR2 is LQKENI. This CDR3 contains 15 residues. The V gene lost 3 bases and the J gene lost 9 bases, with 18 bases spanning the gap. The entire variable domain, with the rest obtained from reference TRBV18 and TRBJ1-5, is as follows: NAGVMQNPRHLVRRRGQEARLRCSPMKGHSHVYWYRQLPEEGLKFMVYLQKENIIDESGMPKERFSAEFPKEGPSILRIQQVVRGDSAAYFCASSPPGTSNGPQHFGDGTRLSIL.

The rearrangement joins TRBV18 to TRBJ1-1, with D perhaps matching TRBD1 (5 bases). V gave up 1 base and J gave up 4 bases, with 10 bases separating them. This CDR3 is 14 amino acids long. From germline, CDR1 is KGHSH and CDR2 LQKENI. CDR3 region: CASSPQGLVTEAFF. CDR3 coding DNA: TGTGCCAGCTCACCACAGGGGCTGGTCACTGAAGCTTTCTTT.